Listed below are T cell receptor beta chains from one sample, sequenced in a study of PD-1 blockade in classical Hodgkin lymphoma. Produced via immunoSEQ multiplex PCR; TCRdb's table is partial and in-frame only. The table has about 24,000 clones, around 81% seen once; the top ten hold 15% to 20%. Source: peripheral blood mononuclear cells (PBMCs), taken before the second cycle of nivolumab. These receptors came from a human donor with classical Hodgkin lymphoma. The CDR3 runs from the conserved cysteine through the conserved F or W. The order of the fields is D gene, J gene, clone size, V gene, CDR3 protein, CDR3 DNA. A D gene is named only where the DNA matches it firmly. Some rows mark clone size as missing; the rest say once, few, many or name a class of expanded clone.

d_gene: TRBD1; j_gene: TRBJ2-7; abundance: NA; v_gene: TRBV27; CDR3aa: CASSFGQVYEQYF; CDR3nt: TGTGCCAGCAGTTTCGGACAGGTCTACGAGCAGTACTTC
d_gene: NA; j_gene: TRBJ1-2; abundance: NA; v_gene: TRBV29-1; CDR3aa: CSVEEGDNYGYTF; CDR3nt: TGCAGCGTTGAAGAGGGGGATAACTATGGCTACACCTTC
d_gene: TRBD1; j_gene: TRBJ2-1; abundance: NA; v_gene: TRBV15; CDR3aa: CATGKDRVPNEQFF; CDR3nt: TGTGCCACTGGTAAGGACAGGGTTCCCAATGAGCAGTTCTTC
d_gene: NA; j_gene: TRBJ1-1; abundance: NA; v_gene: TRBV11-1; CDR3aa: CASSFRRLDTEAFF; CDR3nt: TGTGCCAGCAGCTTCCGGAGGCTGGACACTGAAGCTTTCTTT
d_gene: NA; j_gene: TRBJ1-3; abundance: NA; v_gene: TRBV13; CDR3aa: CASSLAGASGNTIYF; CDR3nt: TGTGCCAGCAGCTTAGCGGGGGCCTCTGGAAACACCATATATTTT
d_gene: TRBD2; j_gene: TRBJ2-2; abundance: NA; v_gene: TRBV19; CDR3aa: CASSIELAGAPGELFF; CDR3nt: TGTGCCAGTAGTATTGAACTAGCGGGAGCCCCCGGGGAGCTGTTTTTT
d_gene: TRBD1; j_gene: TRBJ1-2; abundance: NA; v_gene: TRBV7-9; CDR3aa: CASSHDRDSYGYTF; CDR3nt: TGTGCCAGCAGCCACGACAGGGACTCCTATGGCTACACCTTC
d_gene: TRBD1; j_gene: TRBJ2-1; abundance: NA; v_gene: TRBV30; CDR3aa: CAWSRRDSSYNEQFF; CDR3nt: TGTGCCTGGAGCCGACGGGACAGCTCCTACAATGAGCAGTTCTTC
d_gene: NA; j_gene: TRBJ1-5; abundance: NA; v_gene: TRBV4-1; CDR3aa: CASSQEARQLNQPQHF; CDR3nt: TGCGCCAGCAGCCAAGAAGCGAGACAGCTCAATCAGCCCCAGCATTTT
d_gene: NA; j_gene: TRBJ1-1; abundance: NA; v_gene: TRBV30; CDR3aa: CAWSATPGTEAFF; CDR3nt: TGTGCCTGGAGTGCCACTCCAGGGACTGAAGCTTTCTTT
d_gene: NA; j_gene: TRBJ2-7; abundance: NA; v_gene: TRBV7-7; CDR3aa: CASSLEPSPFYEQYF; CDR3nt: TGTGCTAGCAGCTTAGAGCCCTCTCCTTTCTACGAGCAGTACTTC
d_gene: TRBD2; j_gene: TRBJ2-2; abundance: NA; v_gene: TRBV6-1; CDR3aa: CASRGAGFPGELFF; CDR3nt: TGTGCCAGCAGGGGAGCGGGGTTCCCCGGGGAGCTGTTTTTT
d_gene: TRBD1; j_gene: TRBJ2-7; abundance: once; v_gene: TRBV4-1; CDR3aa: CASSQVGTEGYEQYF; CDR3nt: TGCGCCAGCAGCCAAGTCGGGACAGAGGGCTACGAGCAGTACTTC
d_gene: TRBD1; j_gene: TRBJ2-5; abundance: NA; v_gene: TRBV7-9; CDR3aa: CASSPTTGYQETQYF; CDR3nt: TGTGCCAGCAGCCCAACGACAGGGTACCAAGAGACCCAGTACTTC
d_gene: TRBD1; j_gene: TRBJ2-7; abundance: NA; v_gene: TRBV6-5; CDR3aa: CASHRGTYEQYF; CDR3nt: TGTGCCAGCCACAGGGGAACCTACGAGCAGTACTTC
d_gene: NA; j_gene: TRBJ2-4; abundance: medium-sized; v_gene: TRBV2; CDR3aa: CASKRLAKNIQYF; CDR3nt: TGTGCCAGCAAGAGATTAGCCAAAAACATTCAGTACTTC
d_gene: NA; j_gene: TRBJ1-2; abundance: NA; v_gene: TRBV5-1; CDR3aa: CASSSEWGGGDGYTF; CDR3nt: TGCGCCAGCAGCTCCGAATGGGGGGGCGGGGACGGCTACACCTTC
d_gene: NA; j_gene: TRBJ2-1; abundance: NA; v_gene: TRBV15; CDR3aa: CATSRDRDGARYNEQFF; CDR3nt: TGTGCCACCAGCAGAGATCGCGACGGGGCCAGATACAATGAGCAGTTCTTC
d_gene: TRBD2; j_gene: TRBJ2-1; abundance: NA; v_gene: TRBV5-8; CDR3aa: CASSLERGFNEQFF; CDR3nt: TGTGCCAGCAGCTTGGAGCGGGGATTCAATGAGCAGTTCTTC
d_gene: NA; j_gene: TRBJ2-1; abundance: NA; v_gene: TRBV2; CDR3aa: CASRTRDFSSYNEQFF; CDR3nt: TGTGCCAGCAGGACAAGGGACTTTTCCTCCTACAATGAGCAGTTCTTC
d_gene: TRBD2; j_gene: TRBJ2-1; abundance: NA; v_gene: TRBV4-2; CDR3aa: CASSQAGLAGGGVNEQFF; CDR3nt: TGTGCCAGCAGCCAAGCGGGACTAGCGGGGGGGGGCGTCAATGAGCAGTTCTTC
d_gene: NA; j_gene: TRBJ1-1; abundance: medium-sized; v_gene: TRBV2; CDR3aa: CASLPGEGTEAFF; CDR3nt: TGTGCCAGCCTCCCGGGTGAGGGCACTGAAGCTTTCTTT
d_gene: NA; j_gene: TRBJ2-1; abundance: NA; v_gene: TRBV4-1; CDR3aa: CASSQDMPVTNEQFF; CDR3nt: TGCGCCAGCAGCCAAGATATGCCAGTTACCAATGAGCAGTTCTTC
d_gene: TRBD2; j_gene: TRBJ2-4; abundance: medium-sized; v_gene: TRBV2; CDR3aa: CASRITSGSSIAKNIQYF; CDR3nt: TGTGCCAGCAGAATTACTAGCGGGAGTTCCATAGCCAAAAACATTCAGTACTTC
d_gene: NA; j_gene: TRBJ2-5; abundance: NA; v_gene: TRBV7-2; CDR3aa: CASSPFGGHETQYF; CDR3nt: TGTGCCAGCAGCCCCTTCGGTGGGCACGAGACCCAGTACTTC
d_gene: NA; j_gene: TRBJ2-5; abundance: once; v_gene: TRBV4-1; CDR3aa: CASSQDRRGETQYF; CDR3nt: TGCGCCAGCAGCCAAGATCGCCGGGGAGAGACCCAGTACTTC
d_gene: TRBD1; j_gene: TRBJ1-1; abundance: once; v_gene: TRBV5-1; CDR3aa: CASSSVSGQAMNTEAFF; CDR3nt: TGCGCCAGCAGCTCAGTATCGGGACAGGCGATGAACACTGAAGCTTTCTTT
d_gene: NA; j_gene: TRBJ1-2; abundance: once; v_gene: TRBV5-1; CDR3aa: CASSLDSGLAASYTF; CDR3nt: TGCGCCAGCAGCTTGGATAGTGGCCTAGCCGCGAGCTACACCTTC
d_gene: TRBD2; j_gene: TRBJ2-1; abundance: NA; v_gene: TRBV5-1; CDR3aa: CASSPRGTITYNEQFF; CDR3nt: TGCGCCAGCAGCCCCAGAGGGACTATCACCTACAATGAGCAGTTCTTC
d_gene: NA; j_gene: TRBJ1-6; abundance: NA; v_gene: TRBV7-3; CDR3aa: CASSLNSRNSPLHF; CDR3nt: TGTGCCAGCAGCTTAAACTCTCGTAATTCACCCCTCCACTTT
d_gene: NA; j_gene: TRBJ1-2; abundance: few; v_gene: TRBV11-2; CDR3aa: CASSTSRAADGYTF; CDR3nt: TGTGCCAGCAGCACGTCTAGGGCCGCGGATGGCTACACCTTC
d_gene: TRBD2; j_gene: TRBJ2-2; abundance: NA; v_gene: TRBV11-2; CDR3aa: CASSSGLAGAGNTGELFF; CDR3nt: TGTGCCAGCAGCTCCGGACTAGCGGGAGCTGGGAACACCGGGGAGCTGTTTTTT
d_gene: NA; j_gene: TRBJ2-1; abundance: NA; v_gene: TRBV7-9; CDR3aa: CASSVLGDEQFF; CDR3nt: TGTGCCAGCAGCGTCCTGGGGGATGAGCAGTTCTTC
d_gene: TRBD1; j_gene: TRBJ2-7; abundance: once; v_gene: TRBV5-1; CDR3aa: CASSLAGTGYEQYF; CDR3nt: TGCGCCAGCAGCTTGGCCGGGACAGGCTACGAGCAGTACTTC
d_gene: NA; j_gene: TRBJ1-1; abundance: NA; v_gene: TRBV5-1; CDR3aa: CASSNLGDTEAFF; CDR3nt: TGCGCCAGCAGCAACCTAGGGGATACTGAAGCTTTCTTT
d_gene: TRBD2; j_gene: TRBJ2-7; abundance: NA; v_gene: TRBV28; CDR3aa: CASNGAGASYEQYF; CDR3nt: TGTGCCAGCAACGGGGCGGGAGCCTCCTACGAGCAGTACTTC
d_gene: NA; j_gene: TRBJ2-7; abundance: NA; v_gene: TRBV27; CDR3aa: CASRGPVTGQYF; CDR3nt: TGTGCCAGCAGGGGCCCCGTTACAGGGCAGTACTTC
d_gene: NA; j_gene: TRBJ2-7; abundance: NA; v_gene: TRBV6-1; CDR3aa: CASGVSTDLSYEQYF; CDR3nt: TGTGCCAGCGGGGTGTCGACAGACCTCTCCTACGAGCAGTACTTC
d_gene: NA; j_gene: TRBJ1-6; abundance: NA; v_gene: TRBV19; CDR3aa: CASSTGLRSPLHF; CDR3nt: TGTGCCAGTAGTACAGGGTTGCGATCACCCCTCCACTTT
d_gene: NA; j_gene: TRBJ1-2; abundance: NA; v_gene: TRBV19; CDR3aa: CASSIRGARTGYTF; CDR3nt: TGTGCCAGTAGTATCCGGGGGGCGCGGACTGGCTACACCTTC
d_gene: TRBD1; j_gene: TRBJ2-4; abundance: NA; v_gene: TRBV19; CDR3aa: CASSERDRGKNIQYF; CDR3nt: TGTGCCAGTAGTGAAAGGGACAGAGGGAAAAACATTCAGTACTTC
d_gene: TRBD1; j_gene: TRBJ2-2; abundance: NA; v_gene: TRBV7-3; CDR3aa: CASSKTGANTGELFF; CDR3nt: TGTGCCAGCAGTAAGACAGGGGCCAACACCGGGGAGCTGTTTTTT
d_gene: TRBD2; j_gene: TRBJ2-2; abundance: NA; v_gene: TRBV27; CDR3aa: CASSRGGTGELFF; CDR3nt: TGTGCCAGCAGCCGGGGGGGCACCGGGGAGCTGTTTTTT
d_gene: TRBD1; j_gene: TRBJ2-1; abundance: NA; v_gene: TRBV27; CDR3aa: CASMGQGVFF; CDR3nt: TGTGCCAGCATGGGACAGGGGGTGTTCTTC
d_gene: TRBD1; j_gene: TRBJ2-7; abundance: NA; v_gene: TRBV23-1; CDR3aa: CASSLGRTGGISYEQYF; CDR3nt: TGCGCCAGCAGTCTCGGTCGGACAGGGGGAATCTCCTACGAGCAGTACTTC
d_gene: NA; j_gene: TRBJ2-1; abundance: NA; v_gene: TRBV28; CDR3aa: CASSPRDFEQFF; CDR3nt: TGTGCCAGCAGTCCTCGAGATTTCGAGCAGTTCTTC
d_gene: NA; j_gene: TRBJ2-1; abundance: NA; v_gene: TRBV11-1; CDR3aa: CASSLLFQEPGVYNEQFF; CDR3nt: TGTGCCAGCAGCTTACTTTTTCAGGAGCCAGGGGTCTACAATGAGCAGTTCTTC
d_gene: NA; j_gene: TRBJ2-2; abundance: NA; v_gene: TRBV2; CDR3aa: CASSEYGTGELFF; CDR3nt: TGTGCCAGCAGTGAATACGGGACCGGGGAGCTGTTTTTT
d_gene: NA; j_gene: TRBJ2-5; abundance: once; v_gene: TRBV6-6; CDR3aa: CASTQTDQETQYF; CDR3nt: TGTGCCAGCACCCAGACGGACCAAGAGACCCAGTACTTC
d_gene: NA; j_gene: TRBJ2-1; abundance: NA; v_gene: TRBV15; CDR3aa: CATSLRTVRVYNEQFF; CDR3nt: TGTGCCACCAGCTTAAGGACGGTACGGGTCTACAATGAGCAGTTCTTC
d_gene: NA; j_gene: TRBJ1-2; abundance: NA; v_gene: TRBV6-5; CDR3aa: CASTRTVGEGYTF; CDR3nt: TGTGCCAGCACTAGGACAGTAGGAGAGGGCTACACCTTC
d_gene: NA; j_gene: TRBJ1-2; abundance: NA; v_gene: TRBV28; CDR3aa: CASNSVAGGRSYGYTF; CDR3nt: TGTGCCAGCAATTCCGTTGCCGGGGGCCGGAGCTATGGCTACACCTTC
d_gene: NA; j_gene: TRBJ1-4; abundance: NA; v_gene: TRBV6-6; CDR3aa: CASSSRASNEKLFF; CDR3nt: TGTGCCAGCAGTTCCCGGGCCTCTAATGAAAAACTGTTTTTT
d_gene: NA; j_gene: TRBJ2-7; abundance: NA; v_gene: TRBV6-1; CDR3aa: CASSRWDSYEQYF; CDR3nt: TGTGCCAGCAGTCGATGGGACTCGTACGAGCAGTACTTC
d_gene: TRBD1; j_gene: TRBJ1-2; abundance: NA; v_gene: TRBV5-4; CDR3aa: CASSQPGQSYGYTF; CDR3nt: TGTGCCAGCAGCCAACCGGGACAGTCCTATGGCTACACCTTC
d_gene: NA; j_gene: TRBJ2-7; abundance: NA; v_gene: TRBV10-3; CDR3aa: CAISRLDSKGYEQYF; CDR3nt: TGTGCCATCAGCCGACTTGACAGTAAGGGCTACGAGCAGTACTTC
d_gene: TRBD2; j_gene: TRBJ2-2; abundance: NA; v_gene: TRBV5-6; CDR3aa: CASRRGTSGTGELFF; CDR3nt: TGTGCCAGCAGGCGGGGGACTAGCGGGACCGGGGAGCTGTTTTTT